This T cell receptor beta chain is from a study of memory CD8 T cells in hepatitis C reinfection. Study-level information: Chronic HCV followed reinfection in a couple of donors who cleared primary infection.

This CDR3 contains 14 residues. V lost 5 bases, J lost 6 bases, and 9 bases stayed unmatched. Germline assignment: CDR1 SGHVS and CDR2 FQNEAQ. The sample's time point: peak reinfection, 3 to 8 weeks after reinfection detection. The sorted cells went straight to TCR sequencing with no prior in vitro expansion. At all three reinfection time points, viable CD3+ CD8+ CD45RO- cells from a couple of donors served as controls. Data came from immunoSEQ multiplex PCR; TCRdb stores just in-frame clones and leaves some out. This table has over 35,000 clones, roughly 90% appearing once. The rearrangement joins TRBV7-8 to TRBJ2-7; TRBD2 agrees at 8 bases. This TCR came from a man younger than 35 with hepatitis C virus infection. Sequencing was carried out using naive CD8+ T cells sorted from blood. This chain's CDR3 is CASSLKSGGLEQYF. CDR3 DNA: TGTGCCAGCAGCCTAAAATCGGGGGGGCTCGAGCAGTACTTC.